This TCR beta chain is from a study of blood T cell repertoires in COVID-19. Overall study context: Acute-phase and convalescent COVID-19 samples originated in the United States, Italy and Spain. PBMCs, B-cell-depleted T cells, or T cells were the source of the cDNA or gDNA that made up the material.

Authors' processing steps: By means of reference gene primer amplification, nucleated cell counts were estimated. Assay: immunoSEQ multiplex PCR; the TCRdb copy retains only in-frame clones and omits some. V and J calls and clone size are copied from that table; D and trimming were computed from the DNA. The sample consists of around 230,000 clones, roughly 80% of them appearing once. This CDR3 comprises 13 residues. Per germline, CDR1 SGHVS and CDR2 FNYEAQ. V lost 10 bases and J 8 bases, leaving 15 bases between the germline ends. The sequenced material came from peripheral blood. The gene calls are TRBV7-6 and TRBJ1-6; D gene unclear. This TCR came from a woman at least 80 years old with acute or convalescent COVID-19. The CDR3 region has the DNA TGTGCCACCCGATCGAGTCTTGATTCACCCCTCCACTTT. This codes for CATRSSLDSPLHF.